This T cell receptor beta chain came from a study of post-analysis software for immune sequencing data (dated by TCRdb to between 2015 and 2017). About the study as a whole: Recorded disease courses included relapsing-remitting, secondary progressive and progressive-relapsing multiple sclerosis, with some patients lacking subtype annotation. Patient repertoires were compared against roughly 10 previously published healthy control repertoires from donors aged roughly 6 to 27 years. A subset of samples was prepared in parallel using single-end sample barcoding, then pooled and co-amplified after Illumina adapter ligation.

Library construction relied on PCR. Sequenced using an Illumina HiSeq 2500. To reduce PCR and sequencing biases, unique molecular identifiers were incorporated into the TCR beta cDNA libraries. Approximately 500,000 cDNA molecules were obtained for every 1 to 10 million input T cells, so each molecule roughly corresponded to one T cell. The patient libraries were prepared and sequenced with the same protocol used for the earlier healthy control dataset. Samples belonging to the same batch were prepared together, multiplexed and sequenced on a shared HiSeq lane. The original methods were these. MIGEC handled the raw barcoded reads, throwing out single-read molecular identifier groups before consensus assembly and CDR3 extraction. VDJtools was used for post-analysis of the clonotype tables, with diversity normalized by down-sampling every dataset to the smallest sample size. In repertoire overlap clustering, CDR3 amino acid sequences, but not nucleotide sequences, were matched to correct batch-related cross-sample contamination. TCRdb itself trimmed the public reads at Q25 with fastp, ran MiXCR and retained productive beta chains. Identical CDR3 proteins give one entry, which carries the most common genes and DNA. TCRdb's processing, not the authors' own work, is the source of the V and J calls. The sample data list over 250,000 distinct CDR3 sequences, and 35% to 40% of these were observed just once. Of the sample, around 4.8% is held by the ten largest clones.

V lost 0 bases and J lost 0 bases, and the count of bases not matched to a germline gene is 22. Taken from the germline V gene, the CDR1 and CDR2 loops are SGHTA and FQGNSA. Spanning cysteine to phenylalanine, the CDR3 consists of 24 amino acids. Only the CDR3 part of the read is kept: 72 bases, read in frame from the first base. Findings and caveats that apply to the study as a whole: Four or five TRBV segments, including TRBV5-6, TRBV5-1 and TRBV20-1, were significantly more frequent in patients than controls. Compared with controls, multiple sclerosis patients had significantly lower normalized Chao1 diversity, a finding suggesting substantial peripheral T-cell clonal expansion. The multiple sclerosis patient group was slightly younger than the control group. Direct clustering with F measure showed strong co-clustering of samples prepared in the same batch, prompting a batch-effect correction.

TCR beta repertoires were profiled from peripheral blood of about a dozen young patients with multiple sclerosis to demonstrate the VDJtools post-analysis software. The multiple sclerosis patients were children and adolescents ranging in age from roughly 6 to 16 years. With regard to this clonotype: Its antigen remains undetermined. Base qualities are not recorded, but no much larger clone differs from it by a single base.

The sequence derives from a girl aged 10 to 17 with multiple sclerosis. Sequences were obtained from blood. The rearranged chain carries TRBV7-2 and TRBJ2-4; 11 central bases correspond to TRBD1. The DNA is as follows: TGTGCCAGCAGCTTAGCGCTCCTTAGTGCGTACTCCGGGACAGGGGGGTTAGCCAAAAACATTCAGTACTTC. It translates to CASSLALLSAYSGTGGLAKNIQYF.